The present T cell receptor (beta chain) was sequenced within a study of cytomegalovirus exposure and HLA in healthy donors. Study summary: Caucasian-associated ancestry cluster membership applied to under 85% of several hundred genotyped donors.

The PCR contained 60 Vbeta and 13 Jbeta primers. Measured with immunoSEQ multiplex PCR; TCRdb has only the in-frame clones, and not every one. The table shows more than 90,000 clones, with around four fifths occurring only once. This clone was recorded a few times. Germline assignment: CDR1 MNHEY and CDR2 SVGAGI. V was cut by 6 bases and J by 0 bases, with 8 bases left in between. There are 13 residues in the CDR3. This TCR derives from a man aged 35-49 years in good health and CMV-seronegative. This chain joins TRBV6-5 and TRBJ1-1; D gene unclear. Sequencing used PBMCs. This CDR3 is CASRTNMNTEAFF. The CDR3 DNA reads as TGTGCCAGCAGAACTAACATGAACACTGAAGCTTTCTTT.